This T cell receptor beta chain was profiled in a study of blood T cell repertoires in COVID-19. The protocol was immunoSEQ multiplex PCR, while the TCRdb copy is restricted to in-frame clones and leaves out a portion. The table lists 130,000 or so clones, 80% to 90% of them singletons. Notes on this clone: One end of the junction is discordant with germline, which a read error may explain.

Sequenced input: PBMCs or T cells enriched from blood (not recorded which). This sequence was found in a man aged 40-55 years with acute COVID-19.

The CDR3 protein is CASSFGETQYF. For the CDR3, the DNA is TGTGCTAGCAGCTTCGGAGAGACCCAGTACTTC. The genes are TRBV7-7 and TRBJ2-5; D not certain. The V gene's germline CDR1 is SSHAT and CDR2 FNYEAQ (reference sequence). The CDR3 runs to 11 residues.